These 24 T cell receptor beta chains were sequenced from one sample in a study of T-cell memory formation after mild COVID-19. TCRdb re-analysed the 5' RACE reads in MiXCR, keeping a single row per CDR3 protein. The table records 80,000 to 95,000 distinct CDR3 sequences, roughly 25% of them present only once. The sequencing input was PBMCs or a T cell subset sorted from them (not recorded which). The receptors come from a man between 18 and 29 years old who had mild COVID-19 (a few samples of this study predate the infection). Cell type and time point are not known.

The chain uses TRBV11-2 and TRBJ1-2; D is undetermined. The germline CDR1 and CDR2 sequences are SGHAT and FQNNGV. V lost 1 base and J 5 bases, leaving 8 bases between the germline ends. The CDR3 is 13 residues long. CDR3 sequence: CASSLVSSYGYTF. The CDR3 bases are TGTGCCAGCAGCTTAGTCTCTTCGTATGGCTACACCTTC.

The V gene is TRBV2, the J gene TRBJ2-5, with D perhaps TRBD1 or TRBD2 (5 bases each). Per germline, CDR1 SNHLY and CDR2 FYNNEI. Trimming shortened V by 8 bases and J by 1 base, and 14 bases separated the two germline ends. The CDR3 totals 14 residues. As DNA, the CDR3 is TGTGCCAGCGGGTTGGGGGAGCCCCAAGAGACCCAGTACTTC. Protein: CASGLGEPQETQYF.

This clonotype was detected only a few times. V usage is TRBV6-5 and J usage is TRBJ2-2; 8 nucleotides align to TRBD2. The CDR3 has 14 amino acids. The germline V gene has CDR1 MNHEY and CDR2 SVGAGI. Trimming cost V 6 bases and J 6 bases; bases outside gene matches: 6. The CDR3 DNA reads TGTGCCAGCAGCCACGGGGGGGAAGCCGGGGAGCTGTTTTTT. This translates into CASSHGGEAGELFF.

In this sample, this clonotype turned up a few times. This sequence joins TRBV20-1 and TRBJ2-1; D remains ambiguous. The CDR3 runs to 13 residues. Trimming took off 0 bases at V and 5 bases at J, with 8 bases between the two ends. The germline gives CDR1 DFQATT, CDR2 SNEGSKA (reference sequence). Here the CDR3 reads CSARDTTNNEQFF. The CDR3, as DNA: TGCAGTGCTAGAGATACAACGAACAATGAGCAGTTCTTC.

This chain joins TRBV9 and TRBJ2-3; D possibly corresponds to TRBD2 (7 bases). Germline V lookup: CDR1 SGDLS, CDR2 YYNGEE. V dropped 3 bases and J dropped 2 bases, with 25 bases sitting between them. This CDR3 contains 19 residues. The DNA of the CDR3 is TGTGCCAGCAGCGAGGGAGGGGGGATTCCGACTGAGGTCACAGATACGCAGTATTTT. It is translated as CASSEGGGIPTEVTDTQYF.

The V gene is TRBV7-9, the J gene TRBJ1-6, with no clear D. In germline, CDR1 is SEHNR, CDR2 FQNEAQ (reference sequence). The ends were cut back, 4 bases at V and 9 bases at J, with 7 bases in the middle. The CDR3 has 12 amino acids. The CDR3 loop is CASSSFGSPLHF. CDR3 nucleotide sequence: TGTGCCAGCAGCTCGTTTGGTTCACCCCTCCACTTT.

The V gene is TRBV5-5, the J gene TRBJ2-7; D unresolved. The germline gives CDR1 SGHKS, CDR2 YYEKEE (reference sequence). This CDR3 comprises 13 residues. Trimming pared 0 bases from V and 3 bases from J, leaving 7 bases between. The CDR3 nucleotides read TGTGCCAGCAGCTTGGCGGAGAGCTACGAGCAGTACGTC. Its protein product is CASSLAESYEQYV.

The V gene is TRBV4-1, the J gene TRBJ2-3, with no clear D. V gave up 4 bases and J gave up 4 bases, with 12 bases separating them. Germline V lookup: CDR1 MGHRA, CDR2 YSYEKL. The CDR3 sequence is 14 residues long. Here the CDR3 reads CASSLWMESDTQYF. CDR3 nucleotide sequence: TGCGCCAGCAGCCTTTGGATGGAGTCAGATACGCAGTATTTT.

V and J are TRBV29-1 and TRBJ2-1; 10 bases agree with TRBD2. This CDR3 region has 13 residues. The germline V gene has CDR1 SQVTM and CDR2 ANQGSEA. Trimming cost V 7 bases and J 4 bases; bases outside gene matches: 4. CDR3 amino acids: CSAGTSDYNEQFF. The DNA for the CDR3 is TGCAGCGCCGGGACTAGCGATTACAATGAGCAGTTCTTC.

This chain connects TRBV20-1 to TRBJ2-7; a weak D match, TRBD2 (7 bases). Germline assignment: CDR1 DFQATT and CDR2 SNEGSKA (reference sequence). There are 14 residues in the CDR3. Trimming took 3 bases from V and 6 from J, leaving 18 bases between them. CDR3 loop: CSASYGGAHREQYF. DNA for the CDR3: TGCAGTGCTAGTTATGGGGGGGCCCATCGCGAGCAGTACTTC.

This clonotype was seen more than once but under ten times. DNA of the CDR3: TGTGCCAGCAGCTCCGGACAGGGGAGGAATACGCAGTATTTT. Protein product: CASSSGQGRNTQYF. The V call is TRBV7-2, the J call TRBJ2-3; TRBD1 matches at 9 bases. V shed 4 bases and J 7 bases; nucleotides not matched to a gene: 6. CDR1 and CDR2 from the germline V gene are SGHTA and FQGNSA. The CDR3 loop spans 14 amino acids.

This CDR3 reads CASSLAAGAGELFF. In DNA form, the CDR3 reads TGTGCCAGCAGTTTGGCAGCGGGAGCCGGGGAGCTGTTTTTT. The rearrangement uses TRBV6-2 or TRBV6-3 and TRBJ2-2; 8 bases line up with TRBD2. The CDR3 runs to 14 residues. Germline-derived CDR1 and CDR2 are MNHEY and SVGEGT. The V segment lost 4 bases and the J segment 6 bases; nucleotides outside the gene matches: 4.

This clonotype has more than one count but fewer than ten. The chain carries TRBV7-2 and TRBJ2-7; TRBD1 matches 8 bases. Germline V CDR1 and CDR2: SGHTA, FQGNSA. The V gene end was trimmed by 5 bases and the J gene end by 2 bases; junction bases not matched to a gene: 2. The CDR3 runs 13 residues. As DNA, the CDR3 is TGTGCCAGCAGCATGACAGGGGCCTACGAGCAGTACTTC. Translation: CASSMTGAYEQYF.

This clonotype was detected only a few times. The rearrangement links TRBV12-3 or TRBV12-4 to TRBJ1-1; D remains unclear. Trimming pared 3 bases from V and 1 base from J, leaving 3 bases between. This CDR3 contains 12 residues. The CDR3 is CASSFPNTEAFF. CDR3 DNA: TGTGCCAGCAGTTTCCCGAACACTGAAGCTTTCTTT.

The table lists this clonotype with many counts. This rearrangement joins TRBV5-1 to TRBJ1-2, with no clear D. Per the germline V gene, CDR1 is SGHRS and CDR2 is YFSETQ. The CDR3 contains 11 residues. V lost 0 bases, J lost 12 bases, and 9 bases lay in between. As DNA, the CDR3 is TGCGCCAGCAGCTTGGGCAGCCTACACACCTTC. Amino acids: CASSLGSLHTF.

This clonotype was observed a few times. An end of the junction does not agree with germline; a read error may underlie this. The CDR3 coding sequence is TGCGCCAGCAGCTTGTTGGATGCCAGGTCCGATGGCTGCACCTTC. Protein: CASSLLDARSDGCTF. The chain links TRBV5-1 to TRBJ1-2; the D is unclear. The CDR3 covers 15 residues. The germline V gene has CDR1 SGHRS and CDR2 YFSETQ.

The chain employs TRBV7-9 and TRBJ1-2, with TRBD1 as a possible D gene (5 bases). This CDR3 contains 14 residues. The germline V gene has CDR1 SEHNR and CDR2 FQNEAQ (reference sequence). Trimming left V 5 bases short and J 5 bases short, with 15 bases between. The CDR3 region is CASSRGETAYGYTF. CDR3 coding DNA: TGTGCCAGCAGCCGAGGCGAGACAGCATATGGCTACACCTTC. Looking up the rest from reference TRBV7-9 and TRBJ1-2 gives the full variable domain: DTGVSQNPRHKITKRGQNVTFRCDPISEHNRLYWYRQTLGQGPEFLTYFQNEAQLEKSRLLSDRFSAERPKGSFSTLEIQRTEQGDSAMYLCASSRGETAYGYTFGSGTRLTVV.

This clonotype appeared a few times. The genes are TRBV10-2 and TRBJ2-1, with a possible D match to TRBD2 (7 bases). The germline gives CDR1 WSHSY, CDR2 SAAADI. V shed 2 bases and J shed 5 bases, with 16 bases lying between them. The CDR3 has 16 amino acids. The CDR3 DNA follows: TGCGCCAGCAGTGAGCGCCCGGGGGGCCGGAACAATGAGCAGTTCTTC. It codes for CASSERPGGRNNEQFF.

The chain combines TRBV4-1 with TRBJ2-1, with D tentatively TRBD2 (5 bases). The CDR3 covers 13 residues. The V end lost 0 bases, the J end lost 10 bases, and 10 bases lay between the germline ends. CDR1 and CDR2 (germline): MGHRA, YSYEKL. The CDR3 DNA reads as TGCGCCAGCAGCCAAGAGGAGGCTGGAGAGCAGTTCTTC. It translates to CASSQEEAGEQFF.

The chain uses TRBV20-1 and TRBJ1-5; no definite D call. The CDR3 loop spans 13 amino acids. V was cut by 6 bases and J by 3 bases, with 12 bases left in between. Germline V CDR1 and CDR2: DFQATT, SNEGSKA (reference sequence). In DNA form, the CDR3 reads TGCAGTGCCAGCGACGGCATCAATCAGCCCCAGCATTTT. Its protein product is CSASDGINQPQHF.

This rearrangement joins TRBV27 to TRBJ2-5; 7 bases agree with TRBD1. J gave up 5 bases and V 6 bases, and 3 bases lay outside the gene matches. Germline assignment: CDR1 MNHEY and CDR2 SMNVEV (reference sequence). The CDR3 sequence is 12 residues long. This CDR3 is CASRGGPETQYF. The CDR3, as DNA: TGTGCCAGCAGAGGGGGCCCTGAGACCCAGTACTTC.

CDR3 nucleotide sequence: TGTGCCAGCAGCGGACAGACAGCGAACACTGAAGCTTTCTTT. It specifies CASSGQTANTEAFF. The chain uses TRBV9 and TRBJ1-1; TRBD1 is a possible D gene (5 bases). CDR1 and CDR2 from the germline V gene are SGDLS and YYNGEE. With 3 bases removed from V and 1 base from J, the gap between germline ends came to 10 bases. The CDR3 loop spans 14 amino acids.

The chain's CDR3 is CSAMFPVRPYGNTIYF. DNA of the CDR3: TGCAGTGCTATGTTCCCTGTCAGGCCTTATGGAAACACCATATATTTT. The chain links TRBV20-1 to TRBJ1-3; D remains ambiguous. CDR1 and CDR2 from the germline V gene are DFQATT and SNEGSKA (reference sequence). The V and J ends lost 4 bases and 3 bases respectively, with 19 bases between them. The CDR3 extends over 16 amino acids.

The CDR3 spells CASSYPATEAFF. The CDR3 DNA follows: TGTGCCAGCAGTTACCCTGCCACTGAAGCTTTCTTT. The rearrangement links TRBV6-2 or TRBV6-3 to TRBJ1-1; D is ambiguous. The CDR3 covers 12 residues. V lost 2 bases and J lost 4, with 5 bases in between. Per germline, CDR1 MNHEY and CDR2 SVGEGT.